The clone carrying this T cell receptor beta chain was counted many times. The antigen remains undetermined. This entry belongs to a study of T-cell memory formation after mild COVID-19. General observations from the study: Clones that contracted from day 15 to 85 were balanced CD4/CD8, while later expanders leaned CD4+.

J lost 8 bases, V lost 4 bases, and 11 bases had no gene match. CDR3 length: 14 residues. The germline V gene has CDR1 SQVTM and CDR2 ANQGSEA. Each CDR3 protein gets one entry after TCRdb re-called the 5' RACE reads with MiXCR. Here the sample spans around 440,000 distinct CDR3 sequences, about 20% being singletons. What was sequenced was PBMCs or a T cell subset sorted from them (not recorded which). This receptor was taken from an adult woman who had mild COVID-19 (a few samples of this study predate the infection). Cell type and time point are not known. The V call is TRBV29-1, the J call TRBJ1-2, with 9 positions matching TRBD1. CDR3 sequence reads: CSVGRTGATRGYTF. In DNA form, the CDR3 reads TGCAGCGTTGGAAGGACAGGGGCTACTCGGGGCTACACCTTC.